Each of the 20 T cell receptor beta chains below was sequenced from the same sample in a study of shared clonotypes between healthy human individuals. The protocol was immunoSEQ multiplex PCR, while the TCRdb copy is restricted to in-frame clones and leaves out a portion. Of roughly 400,000 clones in the sample, 95% to 97% are singletons; the top ten hold approximately 0.32%. The sequenced sample was memory CD8+ T cells sorted from blood. Stated subset: CD45RO+ cells pooled with CCR7-negative TemRA cells. The source of these receptors is a man aged 25 to 45 in good health.

The rearrangement uses TRBV27 and TRBJ2-7; the match to TRBD1 covers 9 bases. The CDR3 is 14 amino acids. Per the germline V gene, CDR1 is MNHEY and CDR2 is SMNVEV (reference sequence). V was clipped by 3 bases and J by 5 bases; unmatched bases: 5. Here the CDR3 reads CASSLGQGSHEQYF. For the CDR3, the DNA is TGTGCCAGCAGTTTGGGACAGGGATCCCACGAGCAGTACTTC.

The gene calls are TRBV13 and TRBJ1-4; D may be TRBD1 (5 bases). V was trimmed by 5 bases and J by 3 bases, leaving 13 bases between them. Germline V gene lookup returns CDR1 PRHDT and CDR2 FYEKMQ (reference sequence). The CDR3 has 15 amino acids. In nucleotides, the CDR3 is TGTGCCAGCAGCCAGGGAATTCCAGCTAATGAAAAACTGTTTTTT. It specifies CASSQGIPANEKLFF.

The table lists this clone with a count of one. The chain recombines TRBV6-1 with TRBJ2-1; maybe TRBD1 (6 bases). Trimming stripped 6 bases from V and 0 bases from J, with 12 bases between. The CDR3 has 15 amino acids. Germline lookup yields CDR1 MNHNS and CDR2 SASEGT. CDR3 region: CASRGAIGSYNEQFF. In nucleotides, the CDR3 is TGTGCCAGCAGGGGGGCCATCGGCTCCTACAATGAGCAGTTCTTC.

The chain is built from TRBV9 and TRBJ2-7; D assignment may be TRBD1 or TRBD2 (5 bases each). This CDR3 has 14 amino acids. The germline V gene encodes CDR1 SGDLS and CDR2 YYNGEE. V dropped 0 bases and J dropped 2 bases, with 9 bases sitting between them. The CDR3 loop reads CASSVGGTAYEQYF. The CDR3 DNA reads as TGTGCCAGCAGCGTAGGGGGGACGGCCTACGAGCAGTACTTC.

J is TRBJ1-3 and V is TRBV7-9; D uncertain. Germline values: CDR1 SEHNR, CDR2 FQNEAQ (reference sequence). V was trimmed by 6 bases and J by 0 bases, leaving 6 bases between them. The CDR3 contains 13 residues. The CDR3 DNA reads as TGTGCCAGCAGGCCCGCCTCTGGAAACACCATATATTTT. Translation: CASRPASGNTIYF.

The chain recombines TRBV2 with TRBJ2-7, with 7 bases that match TRBD1. The germline V gene has CDR1 SNHLY and CDR2 FYNNEI. V trimming: 8 bases; J trimming: 2 bases; junction bases outside the gene matches: 12. The CDR3 sequence is 15 residues long. The CDR3 nucleotides read TGTGCCAGCCTGGGGGTCTGGCAGGGGGCCTACGAGCAGTACTTC. Residues: CASLGVWQGAYEQYF.

This chain links TRBV5-1 with TRBJ2-7; 11 bases map to TRBD2. Germline V gene sequence: CDR1 SGHRS, CDR2 YFSETQ. J was trimmed by 0 bases and V by 4 bases; bases with no gene match: 6. The CDR3 runs 16 residues. Here the CDR3 DNA reads TGCGCCAGCAGCATGTACGGGACTAGCGGCTCCTACGAGCAGTACTTC. It codes for CASSMYGTSGSYEQYF. Looking up the rest from reference TRBV5-1 and TRBJ2-7 gives the full variable domain: KAGVTQTPRYLIKTRGQQVTLSCSPISGHRSVSWYQQTPGQGLQFLFEYFSETQRNKGNFPGRFSGRQFSNSRSEMNVSTLELGDSALYLCASSMYGTSGSYEQYFGPGTRLTVT.

This rearrangement joins TRBV11-2 to TRBJ1-1; 7 bases fit TRBD1. Germline CDR1 reads SGHAT; CDR2 reads FQNNGV. The CDR3 spans 14 residues. V gave up 1 base and J gave up 3 bases; unmatched junction bases: 2. DNA for the CDR3: TGTGCCAGCAGCTTAGCTGACAGGGACACTGAAGCTTTCTTT. It yields the protein CASSLADRDTEAFF.

The rearrangement links TRBV6-1 to TRBJ1-2, with D uncertain. Trimming took off 5 bases at V and 3 bases at J, with 7 bases between the two ends. Germline CDR1 MNHNS, CDR2 SASEGT. The CDR3 loop spans 12 amino acids. CDR3 coding DNA: TGTGCCAGCAGTCGCAGCCACTATGGCTACACCTTC. Its protein product is CASSRSHYGYTF.

The chain couples TRBV18 to TRBJ2-1; D remains unclear. Germline CDR1 reads KGHSH; CDR2 reads LQKENI. Trimming took off 1 base at V and 0 bases at J, with 10 bases between the two ends. CDR3 size: 16 residues. The CDR3 nucleotides are TGTGCCAGCTCACCACAGCCGGACCCCTCCTACAATGAGCAGTTCTTC. Its translation: CASSPQPDPSYNEQFF.

The chain has TRBV28 and TRBJ1-1; D perhaps matches TRBD1 (5 bases). This CDR3 region has 12 residues. Per the germline V gene, CDR1 is MDHEN and CDR2 is SYDVKM. The V end was cut by 0 bases, the J end by 11 bases, with 10 bases between. Here the CDR3 DNA reads TGTGCCAGCAGTTTATGGGGGGATTGGGCTTTCTTT. Its translation: CASSLWGDWAFF.

As regards this clone: One junction end disagrees with the germline gene, perhaps due to a read error. The genes are TRBV7-7 and TRBJ2-1; TRBD2 agrees at 7 bases. The CDR3 extends over 16 amino acids. Germline V CDR1 and CDR2: SSHAT, FNYEAQ (reference sequence). The CDR3 DNA reads TGTGCTAGCAGCTTAGCGTTAGCGGGCACCTACAATGAGCAGTTCTTC. Residues: CASSLALAGTYNEQFF.

The chain has TRBV7-9 and TRBJ2-2, with TRBD2 matching 7 bases. V lost 4 bases to trimming and J lost 6 bases; unmatched junction nucleotides: 2. The CDR3 has 13 amino acids. Per germline, CDR1 SEHNR and CDR2 FQNEAQ (reference sequence). CDR3 region: CASSSRGAGELFF. The CDR3 bases are TGTGCCAGCAGCTCCCGGGGGGCCGGGGAGCTGTTTTTT.

The gene calls are TRBV29-1 and TRBJ1-1; 7 positions agree with TRBD1. Looked up from germline, CDR1 is SQVTM and CDR2 is ANQGSEA. Trimming cost V 7 bases and J 1 base; bases outside gene matches: 3. The CDR3 is made up of 12 amino acids. The DNA of the CDR3 is TGCAGCGGCAACAGGGGGAACACTGAAGCTTTCTTT. It is translated as CSGNRGNTEAFF.

This sequence joins TRBV27 and TRBJ1-2; 8 nucleotides agree with TRBD1. This CDR3 is 12 amino acids long. V was clipped by 5 bases and J by 8 bases; unmatched bases: 4. The germline V gene has CDR1 MNHEY and CDR2 SMNVEV (reference sequence). CDR3 in DNA: TGTGCCAGCAGTCCGGACAGGGCCGGCTACACCTTC. It encodes CASSPDRAGYTF.

The chain is built from TRBV15 and TRBJ2-5, with 8 bases identical to TRBD1. The CDR3 is 16 residues long. The germline V gene has CDR1 LNHNV and CDR2 YYDKDF (reference sequence). The junction had 8 bases not matched to a gene; V was cut back by 0 bases and J by 5 bases. As DNA, the CDR3 is TGTGCCACCAGCAGAGATGGGGACAGGCTGCGGGAGACCCAGTACTTC. Amino acid sequence: CATSRDGDRLRETQYF.

Details on this clone: Other DNA sequences in the sample encode the same CDR3. The V call is TRBV5-1, the J call TRBJ2-2; 7 bases match TRBD2. This CDR3 is built from 15 residues. Per germline, CDR1 SGHRS and CDR2 YFSETQ. Trimming removed 4 bases from V and 2 bases from J; junction bases left unmatched: 5. The CDR3 DNA is TGCGCCAGCAGCCTCAGCGGGGCCAACACCGGGGAGCTGTTTTTT. Translated, it gives CASSLSGANTGELFF.

The chain uses TRBV9 and TRBJ2-7; perhaps TRBD1 as D (7 bases). The V gene lost 0 bases and the J gene lost 5 bases, with 12 bases spanning the gap. The CDR3 has 14 residues. Germline V gene data show CDR1 as SGDLS and CDR2 as YYNGEE. The CDR3 region has the DNA TGTGCCAGCAGCGTAGGAGGGGGCGGGAACGAGCAGTACTTC. This codes for CASSVGGGGNEQYF. Variable domain in full (rest from reference TRBV9 and TRBJ2-7): DSGVTQTPKHLITATGQRVTLRCSPRSGDLSVYWYQQSLDQGLQFLIQYYNGEERAKGNILERFSAQQFPDLHSELNLSSLELGDSALYFCASSVGGGGNEQYFGPGTRLTVT.

V is TRBV7-9 and J is TRBJ1-2; D is uncertain. The germline V gene has CDR1 SEHNR and CDR2 FQNEAQ (reference sequence). This CDR3 is 14 amino acids long. Trimming removed 3 bases from V and 2 bases from J, with 10 bases in between. The CDR3 loop is CASSFWVSNYGYTF. The CDR3 DNA reads as TGTGCCAGCAGCTTTTGGGTCAGCAACTATGGCTACACCTTC.

This chain joins TRBV6-5 and TRBJ2-2, with 11 bases fitting TRBD2. Germline CDR1 reads MNHEY; CDR2 reads SVGAGI. The CDR3 is 16 amino acids. V gave up 1 base and J gave up 5 bases; unmatched junction bases: 3. CDR3 sequence reads: CASSYFSGRGTGELFF. The CDR3 DNA reads TGTGCCAGCAGTTACTTTAGCGGGAGGGGGACCGGGGAGCTGTTTTTT.